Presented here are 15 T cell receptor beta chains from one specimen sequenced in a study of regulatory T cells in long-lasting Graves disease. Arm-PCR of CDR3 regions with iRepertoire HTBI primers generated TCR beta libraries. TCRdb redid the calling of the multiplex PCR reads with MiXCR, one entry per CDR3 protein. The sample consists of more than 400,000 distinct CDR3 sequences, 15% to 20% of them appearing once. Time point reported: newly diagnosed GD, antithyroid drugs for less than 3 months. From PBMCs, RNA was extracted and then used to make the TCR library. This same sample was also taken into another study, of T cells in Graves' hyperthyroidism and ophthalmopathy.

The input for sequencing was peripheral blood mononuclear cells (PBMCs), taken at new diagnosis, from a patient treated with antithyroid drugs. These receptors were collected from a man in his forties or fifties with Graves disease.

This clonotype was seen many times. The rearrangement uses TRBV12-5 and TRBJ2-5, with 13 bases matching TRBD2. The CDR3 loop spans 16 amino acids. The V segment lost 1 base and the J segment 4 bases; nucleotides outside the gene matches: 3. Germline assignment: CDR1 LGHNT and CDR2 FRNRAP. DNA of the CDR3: TGTGCTAGTGGTTTGGGGACTAGCGGGAGCACAGAGACCCAGTACTTC. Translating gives CASGLGTSGSTETQYF.

CDR3: CSASRTSGIHWDEQYF. The CDR3 nucleotides read TGCAGTGCTAGTCGGACTAGCGGGATTCATTGGGACGAGCAGTACTTC. This sequence joins TRBV20-1 and TRBJ2-7, with TRBD2 identical over 12 bases. The length of the CDR3 is 16 residues. V dropped 3 bases and J dropped 5; count of bases not matched to a gene: 11. Germline lookup yields CDR1 DFQATT and CDR2 SNEGSKA (reference sequence).

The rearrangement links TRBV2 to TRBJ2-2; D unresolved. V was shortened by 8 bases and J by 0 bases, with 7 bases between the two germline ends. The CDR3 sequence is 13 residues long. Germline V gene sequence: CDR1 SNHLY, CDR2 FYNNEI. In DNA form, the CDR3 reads TGTGCCAGCGGGAAAACGAACACCGGGGAGCTGTTTTTT. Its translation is CASGKTNTGELFF.

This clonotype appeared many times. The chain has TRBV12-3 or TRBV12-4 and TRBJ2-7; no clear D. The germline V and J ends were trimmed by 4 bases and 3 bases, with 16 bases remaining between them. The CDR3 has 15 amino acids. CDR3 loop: CASSSASVGFYEQYF. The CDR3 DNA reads TGTGCCAGCAGTTCCGCCTCGGTGGGGTTCTACGAGCAGTACTTC.

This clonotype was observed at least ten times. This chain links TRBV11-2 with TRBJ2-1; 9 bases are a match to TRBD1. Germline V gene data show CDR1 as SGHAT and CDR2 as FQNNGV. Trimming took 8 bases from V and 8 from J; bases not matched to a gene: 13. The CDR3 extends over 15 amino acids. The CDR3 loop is CASGRTGQGYHEQFF. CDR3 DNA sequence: TGTGCCAGCGGTCGGACGGGACAGGGATACCATGAGCAGTTCTTC.

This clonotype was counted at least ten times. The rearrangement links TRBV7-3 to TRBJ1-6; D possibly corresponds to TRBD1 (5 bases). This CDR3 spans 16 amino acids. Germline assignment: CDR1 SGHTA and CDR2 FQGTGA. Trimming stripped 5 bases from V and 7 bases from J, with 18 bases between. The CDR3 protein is CASSPQWGVHNSPLHF. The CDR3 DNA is TGTGCCAGCAGCCCTCAATGGGGGGTGCACAATTCACCCCTCCACTTT.

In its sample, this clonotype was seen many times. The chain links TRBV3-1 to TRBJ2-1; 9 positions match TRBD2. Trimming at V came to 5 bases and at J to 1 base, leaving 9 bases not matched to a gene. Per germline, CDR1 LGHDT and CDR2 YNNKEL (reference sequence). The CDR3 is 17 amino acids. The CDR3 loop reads CASSKRGSGRSYNEQFF. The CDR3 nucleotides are TGTGCCAGCAGCAAACGGGGTAGCGGGAGATCCTACAATGAGCAGTTCTTC.

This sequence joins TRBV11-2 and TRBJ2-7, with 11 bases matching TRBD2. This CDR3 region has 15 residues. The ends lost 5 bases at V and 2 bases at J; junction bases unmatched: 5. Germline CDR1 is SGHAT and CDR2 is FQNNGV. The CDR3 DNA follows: TGTGCCAGCAGCCCTACTAGCGGGAGTGCCTACGAGCAGTACTTC. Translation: CASSPTSGSAYEQYF. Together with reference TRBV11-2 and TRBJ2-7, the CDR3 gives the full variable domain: EAGVAQSPRYKIIEKRQSVAFWCNPISGHATLYWYQQILGQGPKLLIQFQNNGVVDDSQLPKDRFSAERLKGVDSTLKIQPAKLEDSAVYLCASSPTSGSAYEQYFGPGTRLTVT.

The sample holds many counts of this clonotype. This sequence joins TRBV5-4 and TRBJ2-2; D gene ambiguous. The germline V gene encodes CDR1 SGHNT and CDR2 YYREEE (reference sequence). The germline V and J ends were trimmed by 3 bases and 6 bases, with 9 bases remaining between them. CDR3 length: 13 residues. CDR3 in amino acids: CASSSLPSGELFF. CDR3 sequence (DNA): TGTGCCAGCAGCTCGCTACCGTCCGGGGAGCTGTTTTTT.

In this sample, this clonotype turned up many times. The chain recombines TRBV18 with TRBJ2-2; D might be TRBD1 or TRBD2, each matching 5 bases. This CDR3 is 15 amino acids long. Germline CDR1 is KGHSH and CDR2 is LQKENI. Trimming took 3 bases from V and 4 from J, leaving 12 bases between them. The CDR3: CASSPGRGVTGELFF. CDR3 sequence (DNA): TGTGCCAGCTCACCGGGACGAGGGGTCACCGGGGAGCTGTTTTTT.

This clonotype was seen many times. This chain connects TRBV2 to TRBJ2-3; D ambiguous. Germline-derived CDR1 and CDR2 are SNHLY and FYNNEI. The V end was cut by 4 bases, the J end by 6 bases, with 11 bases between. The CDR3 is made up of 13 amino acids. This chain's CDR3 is CASSADFGDTQYF. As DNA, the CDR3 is TGTGCCAGCAGTGCTGACTTCGGGGATACGCAGTATTTT.

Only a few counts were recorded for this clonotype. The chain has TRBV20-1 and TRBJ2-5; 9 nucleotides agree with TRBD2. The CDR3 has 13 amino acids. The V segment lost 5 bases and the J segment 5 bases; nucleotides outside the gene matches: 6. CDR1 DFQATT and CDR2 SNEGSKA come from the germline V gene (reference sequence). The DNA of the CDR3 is TGCAGTGCTCAAAGCGGGAGGATGGAGACCCAGTACTTC. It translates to CSAQSGRMETQYF.

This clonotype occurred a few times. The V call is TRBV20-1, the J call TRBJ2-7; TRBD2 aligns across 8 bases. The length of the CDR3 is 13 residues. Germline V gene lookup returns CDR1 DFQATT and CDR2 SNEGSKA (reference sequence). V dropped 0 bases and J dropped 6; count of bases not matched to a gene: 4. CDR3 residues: CSAREREVAEQYF. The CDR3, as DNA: TGCAGTGCTAGAGAGCGGGAGGTCGCCGAGCAGTACTTC.

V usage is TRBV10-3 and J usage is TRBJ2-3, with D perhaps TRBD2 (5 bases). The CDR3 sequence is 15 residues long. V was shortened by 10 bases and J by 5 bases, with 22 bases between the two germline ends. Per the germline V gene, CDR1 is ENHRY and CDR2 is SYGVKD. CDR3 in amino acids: CATTTSLESLDTQYF. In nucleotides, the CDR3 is TGTGCCACCACCACCTCACTAGAAAGTTTAGATACGCAGTATTTT.

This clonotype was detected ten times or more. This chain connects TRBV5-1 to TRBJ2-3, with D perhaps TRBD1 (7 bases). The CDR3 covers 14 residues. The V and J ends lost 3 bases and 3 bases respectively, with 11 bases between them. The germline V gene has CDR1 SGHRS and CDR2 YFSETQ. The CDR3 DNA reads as TGCGCCAGCAGCTGGGGGGACAGAACAGATACGCAGTATTTT. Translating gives CASSWGDRTDTQYF.